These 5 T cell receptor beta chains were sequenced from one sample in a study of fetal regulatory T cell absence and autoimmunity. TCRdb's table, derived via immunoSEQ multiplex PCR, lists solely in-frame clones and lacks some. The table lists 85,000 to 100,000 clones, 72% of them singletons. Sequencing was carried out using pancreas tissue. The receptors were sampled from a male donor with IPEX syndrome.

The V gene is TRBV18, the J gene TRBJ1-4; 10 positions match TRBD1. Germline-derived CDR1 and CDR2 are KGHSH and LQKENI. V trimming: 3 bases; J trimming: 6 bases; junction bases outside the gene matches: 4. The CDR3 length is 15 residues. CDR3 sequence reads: CASSPGTGVHEKLFF. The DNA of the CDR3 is TGTGCCAGCTCACCCGGGACAGGGGTTCATGAAAAACTGTTTTTT. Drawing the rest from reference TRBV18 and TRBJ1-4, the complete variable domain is NAGVMQNPRHLVRRRGQEARLRCSPMKGHSHVYWYRQLPEEGLKFMVYLQKENIIDESGMPKERFSAEFPKEGPSILRIQQVVRGDSAAYFCASSPGTGVHEKLFFGSGTQLSVL.

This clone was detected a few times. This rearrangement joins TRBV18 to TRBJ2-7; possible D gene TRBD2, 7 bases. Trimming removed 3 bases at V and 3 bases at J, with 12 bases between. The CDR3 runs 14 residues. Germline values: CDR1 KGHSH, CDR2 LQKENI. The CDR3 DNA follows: TGTGCCAGCTCACCGCTAGCGGACAGCTACGAGCAGTACTTC. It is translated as CASSPLADSYEQYF. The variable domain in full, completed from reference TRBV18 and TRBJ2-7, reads NAGVMQNPRHLVRRRGQEARLRCSPMKGHSHVYWYRQLPEEGLKFMVYLQKENIIDESGMPKERFSAEFPKEGPSILRIQQVVRGDSAAYFCASSPLADSYEQYFGPGTRLTVT.

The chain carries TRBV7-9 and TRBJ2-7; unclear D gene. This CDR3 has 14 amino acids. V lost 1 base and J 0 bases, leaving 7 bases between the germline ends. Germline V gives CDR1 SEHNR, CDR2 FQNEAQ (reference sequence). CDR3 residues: CASSLGSSSYEQYF. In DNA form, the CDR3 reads TGTGCCAGCAGCTTAGGGTCGAGCTCCTACGAGCAGTACTTC.

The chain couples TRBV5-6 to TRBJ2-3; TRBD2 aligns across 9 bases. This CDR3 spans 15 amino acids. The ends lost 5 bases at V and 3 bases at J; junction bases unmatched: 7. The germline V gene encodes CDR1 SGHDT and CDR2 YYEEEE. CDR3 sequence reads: CASSPGTSKTDTQYF. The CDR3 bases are TGTGCCAGCAGTCCCGGGACTAGCAAAACAGATACGCAGTATTTT. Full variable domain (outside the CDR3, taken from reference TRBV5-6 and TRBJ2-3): DAGVTQSPTHLIKTRGQQVTLRCSPKSGHDTVSWYQQALGQGPQFIFQYYEEEERQRGNFPDRFSGHQFPNYSSELNVNALLLGDSALYLCASSPGTSKTDTQYFGPGTRLTVL.

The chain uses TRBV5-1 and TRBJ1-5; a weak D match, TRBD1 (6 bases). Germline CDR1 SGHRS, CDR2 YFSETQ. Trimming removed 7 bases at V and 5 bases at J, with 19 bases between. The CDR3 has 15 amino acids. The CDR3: CASPLAGDNHQPQHF. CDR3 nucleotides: TGCGCCAGCCCCCTGGCAGGGGATAACCATCAGCCCCAGCATTTT.